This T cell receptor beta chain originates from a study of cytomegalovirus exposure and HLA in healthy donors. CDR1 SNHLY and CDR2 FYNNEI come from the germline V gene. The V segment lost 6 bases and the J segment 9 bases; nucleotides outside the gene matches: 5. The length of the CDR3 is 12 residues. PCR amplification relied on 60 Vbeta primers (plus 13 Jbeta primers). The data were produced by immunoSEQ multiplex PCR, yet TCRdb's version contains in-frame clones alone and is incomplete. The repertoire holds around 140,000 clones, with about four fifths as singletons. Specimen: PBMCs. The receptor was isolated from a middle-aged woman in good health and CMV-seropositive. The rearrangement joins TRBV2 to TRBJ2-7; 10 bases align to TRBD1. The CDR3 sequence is CASSRDRGGQYF. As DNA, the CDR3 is TGTGCCAGCAGCCGGGACAGGGGTGGGCAGTACTTC. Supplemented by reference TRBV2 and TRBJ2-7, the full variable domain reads EPEVTQTPSHQVTQMGQEVILRCVPISNHLYFYWYRQILGQKVEFLVSFYNNEISEKSEIFDDQFSVERPDGSNFTLKIRSTKLEDSAMYFCASSRDRGGQYFGPGTRLTVT.